The rows below give T cell receptor beta chains drawn from one sample of a study of blood T cell repertoires in COVID-19. Repertoires were generated with immunoSEQ multiplex PCR, while TCRdb's copy carries only in-frame clones and drops some. The profile shows roughly 100,000 clones, 81% of them singletons. Material for sequencing was peripheral blood. Every receptor here comes from a man older than 75 with active or convalescent COVID-19. CDR3s include the opening cysteine and the closing phenylalanine or tryptophan. A D gene is named only where the DNA matches it firmly. Not all rows give a size; the values are once, few, many and, for expanded clones, a class.

-,TRBJ1-4,TRBD1,TRBV7-8,14,TGTGCCAGCAGCAGAGACAGGGCTGGTGAAAAACTGTTTTTT,CASSRDRAGEKLFF
-,TRBJ1-2,TRBD1,TRBV14,18,TGTGCCAGCAGCCAAGACCACCTCGGGACAGGAACTAACTATGGCTACACCTTC,CASSQDHLGTGTNYGYTF
-,TRBJ1-1,-,TRBV9,14,TGTGCCAGCAGCGTAGGCCAGGGGAACACTGAAGCTTTCTTT,CASSVGQGNTEAFF
once,TRBJ1-2,TRBD1,TRBV30,13,TGTGCCTCGACCGGGACAGATAACTATGGCTACACCTTC,CASTGTDNYGYTF
-,TRBJ2-3,TRBD2,TRBV19,16,TGTGCCAGTAGTATTCCGACTAGCGGGGACACAGATACGCAGTATTTT,CASSIPTSGDTDTQYF
-,TRBJ2-2,-,TRBV5-6,13,TGTGCCAGCAGCTTGAGGGACACCCGGGAGCTGTTTTTT,CASSLRDTRELFF
-,TRBJ1-4,TRBD1,TRBV5-8,14,TGTGCCAGCAGCCGCGGGACAGGGGGTGAAAAACTGTTTTTT,CASSRGTGGEKLFF
-,TRBJ2-5,-,TRBV30,14,TGTGCCTGGAGTGTAATTCAGGGGACGGGGACCCAGTACTTC,CAWSVIQGTGTQYF
-,TRBJ2-5,TRBD2,TRBV14,13,TGTGCCAGCAGCTCTAGCGGGGTGGAGACCCAGTACTTC,CASSSSGVETQYF
-,TRBJ2-5,TRBD1,TRBV5-1,16,TGCGCCAGCAGCTTGGCTCCGGGACAGACGCAAGAGACCCAGTACTTC,CASSLAPGQTQETQYF
-,TRBJ1-5,-,TRBV7-9,14,TGTGCCAGCAGCTTGTGGGGACACAATCAGCCCCAGCATTTT,CASSLWGHNQPQHF
-,TRBJ2-3,TRBD1,TRBV2,16,TGTGCCAGCAGGGTCAGACAGGGAAGAGTAGCAGATACGCAGTATTTT,CASRVRQGRVADTQYF
-,TRBJ1-1,-,TRBV11-2,14,TGTGCCAGCAGCGCGATGGGGGGGGGCACTGAAGCTTTCTTT,CASSAMGGGTEAFF
-,TRBJ1-3,-,TRBV9,14,TGTGCCAGCAGCGTAGACGGAGCTGGAAACACCATATATTTT,CASSVDGAGNTIYF
-,TRBJ1-5,TRBD1,TRBV29-1,14,TGCAGCGCCCTAACAGGGGCGAGCAATCAGCCCCAGCATTTT,CSALTGASNQPQHF
-,TRBJ2-7,TRBD2,TRBV5-1,14,TGCGCCAGCAGCGTGACTAGCGGGGGGTACGAGCAGTACTTC,CASSVTSGGYEQYF
-,TRBJ2-7,TRBD1,TRBV5-1,15,TGCGCCAGCAGCTTGAGGGAAACAGGGGGCTACGAGCAGTACTTC,CASSLRETGGYEQYF
-,TRBJ1-5,TRBD1,TRBV4-3,16,TGCGCCAGCAGCCAAGATAACAGGGGGCCTAATCAGCCCCAGCATTTT,CASSQDNRGPNQPQHF
-,TRBJ1-4,TRBD1,TRBV5-4,14,TGTGCCAGCAGCCGTCAGGGACAGGAGGAAAAACTGTTTTTT,CASSRQGQEEKLFF
-,TRBJ2-3,TRBD2,TRBV5-4,14,TGTGCCATCTATGGCGGGGGGGCAAGAGATACGCAGTATTTT,CAIYGGGARDTQYF
-,TRBJ1-1,-,TRBV7-9,14,TGTGCCAGCAGCTTCCCCCCGGGACAACTTGAAGCTTTCTTT,CASSFPPGQLEAFF
-,TRBJ2-3,TRBD2,TRBV4-3,19,TGCGCCAGCAGCCAAGTAGGGGCTAGCGGGGGCTACAGCACAGATACGCAGTATTTT,CASSQVGASGGYSTDTQYF